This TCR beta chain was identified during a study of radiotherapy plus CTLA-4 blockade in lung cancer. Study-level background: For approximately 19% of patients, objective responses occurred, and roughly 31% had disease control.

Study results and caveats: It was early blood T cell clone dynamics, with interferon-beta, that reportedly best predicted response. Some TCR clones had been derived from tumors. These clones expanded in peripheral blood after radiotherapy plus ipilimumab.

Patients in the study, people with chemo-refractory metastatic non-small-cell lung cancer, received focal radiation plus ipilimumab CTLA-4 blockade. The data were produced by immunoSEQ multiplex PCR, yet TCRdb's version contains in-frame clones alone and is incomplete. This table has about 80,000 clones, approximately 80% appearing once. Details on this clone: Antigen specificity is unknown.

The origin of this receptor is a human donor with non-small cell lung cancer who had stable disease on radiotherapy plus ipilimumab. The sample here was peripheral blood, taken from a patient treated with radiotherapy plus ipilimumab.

The DNA of the CDR3 is TGTGCCAGCAGTGAAGTAAGGGGGGTAGGGAATGAGCAGTTCTTC. This encodes CASSEVRGVGNEQFF. The chain recombines TRBV2 with TRBJ2-1; D assignment may be TRBD1 or TRBD2 (6 bases each). Trimming stripped 1 base from V and 7 bases from J, with 14 bases between. Germline lookup yields CDR1 SNHLY and CDR2 FYNNEI. CDR3 length: 15 residues.